One and the same sample provided the 11 T cell receptor beta chains below, sequenced in a study of blood T cell repertoires in COVID-19. Profiling relied on immunoSEQ multiplex PCR, and the TCRdb table lists in-frame clones only, not all of them. This sample has roughly 110,000 clones, with roughly four fifths found just once. The sequencing input was peripheral blood. Receptors were obtained from a man between 65 and 85 years old with acute or convalescent COVID-19.

The chain combines TRBV6-1 with TRBJ1-4, with D hard to call. The CDR3 contains 15 residues. Germline lookup yields CDR1 MNHNS and CDR2 SASEGT. Between the trimmed V and J ends, which lost 0 bases and 4 bases, there was a span of 9 bases. As DNA, the CDR3 is TGTGCCAGCAGTGAAGCTTTGGGCAATAATGAAAAACTGTTTTTT. Protein: CASSEALGNNEKLFF.

The V call is TRBV30, the J call TRBJ2-6; no firm D call. Germline V gene sequence: CDR1 GTSNPN, CDR2 SVGIG (reference sequence). V was clipped by 7 bases and J by 0 bases, with 7 bases between them. The CDR3 length is 13 residues. This CDR3 reads CAFPGSGANVLTF. CDR3 coding DNA: TGTGCCTTCCCGGGCTCTGGGGCCAACGTCCTGACTTTC.

The V gene is TRBV21-1, the J gene TRBJ1-1; the table calls TRBD1, which could not be checked here. TRBV21-1 is noted as a pseudogene. This CDR3 is built from 15 residues. The CDR3 loop reads CASSKKPGGRTEAFF. CDR3 DNA: TGTGCCAGCAGCAAAAAGCCAGGGGGCCGCACTGAAGCTTTCTTT.

The V and J genes are TRBV13 and TRBJ1-2, with 9 bases that match TRBD1. V trimming: 9 bases; J trimming: 4 bases; junction bases outside the gene matches: 12. In germline, CDR1 is PRHDT, CDR2 FYEKMQ (reference sequence). The CDR3 runs 15 residues. The CDR3 sequence is CASTNRGQGTYGYTF. The CDR3 DNA follows: TGTGCCAGTACCAACAGGGGGCAGGGGACCTATGGCTACACCTTC.

The rearrangement links TRBV6-5 to TRBJ2-3, with a tentative D call TRBD1 (5 bases). From germline, CDR1 is MNHEY and CDR2 SVGAGI. With 10 bases removed from V and 1 base from J, the gap between germline ends came to 12 bases. The length of the CDR3 is 13 residues. This CDR3 is CAIQGWGTDTQYF. The CDR3 DNA is TGTGCCATTCAGGGATGGGGCACAGATACGCAGTATTTT.

The chain recombines TRBV28 with TRBJ1-1, with a tentative D call TRBD1 (5 bases). V was trimmed by 6 bases and J by 5 bases, leaving 13 bases between them. The CDR3 is 13 residues long. Germline V gives CDR1 MDHEN, CDR2 SYDVKM. The chain's CDR3 is CASRGGMWTEAFF. The CDR3 DNA is TGTGCCAGCAGGGGGGGGATGTGGACTGAAGCTTTCTTT.

V and J are TRBV7-3 and TRBJ2-7, with TRBD1 matching over 9 bases. Germline loops: CDR1 SGHTA, CDR2 FQGTGA. The V and J ends lost 5 bases and 4 bases, in that order; junction bases with no gene match: 6. CDR3 length: 14 residues. The CDR3 nucleotides are TGTGCCAGCAGCCCCGGGACAGGGACGTACGAGCAGTACTTC. This translates into CASSPGTGTYEQYF.

J is TRBJ2-7 and V is TRBV11-2; 8 positions match TRBD2. The CDR3 consists of 14 residues. The ends lost 7 bases at V and 6 bases at J; junction bases unmatched: 11. The germline CDR1 and CDR2 sequences are SGHAT and FQNNGV. This CDR3 is CASKGGRLAGEQYF. The DNA for the CDR3 is TGTGCCAGCAAGGGCGGCCGGCTAGCGGGCGAGCAGTACTTC.

The rearrangement links TRBV7-9 to TRBJ1-6, with 11 nucleotides matching TRBD1. Germline V gives CDR1 SEHNR, CDR2 FQNEAQ (reference sequence). There are 17 residues in the CDR3. Trimming removed 5 bases from V and 4 bases from J; junction bases left unmatched: 7. The CDR3 sequence: CASSTPGTGGYNSPLHF. CDR3 DNA sequence: TGTGCCAGCAGCACCCCCGGGACAGGGGGTTATAATTCACCCCTCCACTTT.

The gene calls are TRBV9 and TRBJ2-1; 8 bases align to TRBD2. The CDR3 extends over 15 amino acids. The V gene's germline CDR1 is SGDLS and CDR2 YYNGEE. V shed 4 bases, J shed 1 base, and the junction held 4 bases outside the gene matches. This chain's CDR3 is CASSSRLASYNEQFF. CDR3 coding DNA: TGTGCCAGCAGCTCCAGACTAGCGTCCTACAATGAGCAGTTCTTC. Full variable domain (missing parts from reference TRBV9 and TRBJ2-1): DSGVTQTPKHLITATGQRVTLRCSPRSGDLSVYWYQQSLDQGLQFLIQYYNGEERAKGNILERFSAQQFPDLHSELNLSSLELGDSALYFCASSSRLASYNEQFFGPGTRLTVL.

The J gene is TRBJ1-1, the V gene TRBV2, with D unclear. The germline gives CDR1 SNHLY, CDR2 FYNNEI. The CDR3 has 11 residues. V was trimmed by 5 bases and J by 13 bases, leaving 14 bases between them. The chain's CDR3 is CASSLDLEVFF. As DNA, the CDR3 is TGTGCCAGCAGTCTAGACTTGGAGGTTTTCTTT.